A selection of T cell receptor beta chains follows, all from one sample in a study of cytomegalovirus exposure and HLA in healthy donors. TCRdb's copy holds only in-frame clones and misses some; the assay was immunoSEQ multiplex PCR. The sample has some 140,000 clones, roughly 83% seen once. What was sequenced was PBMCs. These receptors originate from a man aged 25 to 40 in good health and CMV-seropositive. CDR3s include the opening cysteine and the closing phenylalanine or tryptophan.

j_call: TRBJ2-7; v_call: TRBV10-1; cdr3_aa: CASSEGGSSYEQYF
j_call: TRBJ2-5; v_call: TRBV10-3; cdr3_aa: CATGHPQETQYF
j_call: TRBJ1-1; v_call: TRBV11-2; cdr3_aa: CASSLMQMNTEAFF
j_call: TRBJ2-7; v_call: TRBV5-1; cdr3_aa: CASSLASGGTYEQYF
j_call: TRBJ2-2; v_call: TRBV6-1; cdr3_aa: CASGTRGTGELFF
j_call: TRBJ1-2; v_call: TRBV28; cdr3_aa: CASSLGLGYTF
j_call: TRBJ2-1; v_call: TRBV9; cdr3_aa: CASSAPFAGGHNEQFF
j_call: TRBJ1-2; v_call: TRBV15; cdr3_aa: CATSSRDRAESYTF
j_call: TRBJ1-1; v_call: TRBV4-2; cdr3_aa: CASSQDSGGNTEAFF
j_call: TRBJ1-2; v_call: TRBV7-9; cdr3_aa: CASSLERGYYGYTF
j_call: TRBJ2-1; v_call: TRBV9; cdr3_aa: CASSVRGLNDNEQFF
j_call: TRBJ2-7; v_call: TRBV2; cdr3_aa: CASSADLGLGQYF
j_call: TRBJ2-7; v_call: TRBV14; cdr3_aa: CASSRINGGDDEQYF
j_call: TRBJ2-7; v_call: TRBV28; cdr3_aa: CASSLAGLAGEPYEQYF
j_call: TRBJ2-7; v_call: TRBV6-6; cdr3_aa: CASSSGQVYEQYF
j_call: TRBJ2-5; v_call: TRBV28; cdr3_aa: CASRPWRGGEETQYF